The TCR beta chain under discussion was sequenced for a study of T cell changes during pregnancy in multiple sclerosis. The CDR3 contains 14 residues. V dropped 2 bases and J dropped 8 bases, with 15 bases sitting between them. Germline values: CDR1 GTSNPN, CDR2 SVGIG (reference sequence). The data were produced by immunoSEQ multiplex PCR, yet TCRdb's version contains in-frame clones alone and is incomplete. The data hold roughly 64,000 clones, with 90% observed a single time. The clonotype comes from a female donor in good health, enrolled as a control in a pregnancy study. V usage is TRBV30 and J usage is TRBJ2-2; the D is unclear. The input for sequencing was peripheral blood, taken in the third trimester of pregnancy. CDR3 residues: CAWSSLAWRGELFF. In DNA, the CDR3 is TGTGCCTGGAGTTCCCTGGCTTGGCGGGGGGAGCTGTTTTTT. Full variable domain (remainder filled in from reference TRBV30 and TRBJ2-2): SQTIHQWPATLVQPVGSPLSLECTVEGTSNPNLYWYRQAAGRGLQLLFYSVGIGQISSEVPQNLSASRPQDRQFILSSKKLLLSDSGFYLCAWSSLAWRGELFFGEGSRLTVL.